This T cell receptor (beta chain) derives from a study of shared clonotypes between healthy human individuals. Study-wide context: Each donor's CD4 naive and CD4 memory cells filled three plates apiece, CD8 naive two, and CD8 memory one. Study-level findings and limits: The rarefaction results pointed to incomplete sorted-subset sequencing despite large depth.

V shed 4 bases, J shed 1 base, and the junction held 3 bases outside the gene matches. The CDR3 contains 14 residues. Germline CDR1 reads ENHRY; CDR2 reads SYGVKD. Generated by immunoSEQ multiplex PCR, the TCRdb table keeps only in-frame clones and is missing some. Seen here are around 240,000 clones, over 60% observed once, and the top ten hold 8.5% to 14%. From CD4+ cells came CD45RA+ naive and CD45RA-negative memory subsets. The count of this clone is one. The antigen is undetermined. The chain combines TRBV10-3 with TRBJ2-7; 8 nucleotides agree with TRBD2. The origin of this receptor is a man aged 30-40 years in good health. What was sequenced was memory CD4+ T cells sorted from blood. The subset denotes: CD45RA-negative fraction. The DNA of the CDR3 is TGTGCCATCAGTGGGCGGGAGGCGTCCTACGAGCAGTACTTC. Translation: CAISGREASYEQYF.